The present TCR beta chain was sequenced within a study of T cell responses to AZD1222 COVID-19 vaccine. This CDR3 has 12 amino acids. Germline CDR1 reads DFQATT; CDR2 reads SNEGSKA (reference sequence). Trimming stripped 3 bases from V and 8 bases from J, with 13 bases between. Repertoires were generated with immunoSEQ multiplex PCR, while TCRdb's copy carries only in-frame clones and drops some. The data show 130,000 or so clones, more than 70% seen once. The clonotype comes from an adult in good health. The sequencing here drew on peripheral blood, taken on day 0 of AZD1222 vaccination. This chain joins TRBV20-1 and TRBJ1-2; D is ambiguous. The CDR3 here is CSASFQTGGYTF. DNA of the CDR3: TGCAGTGCTAGTTTCCAAACCGGCGGCTACACCTTC.